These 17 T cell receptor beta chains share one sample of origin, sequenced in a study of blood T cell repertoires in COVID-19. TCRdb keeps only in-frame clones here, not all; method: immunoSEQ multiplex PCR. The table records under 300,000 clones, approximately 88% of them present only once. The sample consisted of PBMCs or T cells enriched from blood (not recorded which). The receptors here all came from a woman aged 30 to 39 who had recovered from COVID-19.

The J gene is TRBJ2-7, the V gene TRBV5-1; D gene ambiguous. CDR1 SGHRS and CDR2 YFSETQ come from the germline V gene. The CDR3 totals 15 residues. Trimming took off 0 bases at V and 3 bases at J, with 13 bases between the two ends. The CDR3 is CASSLVPGSSYEQYF. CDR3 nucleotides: TGCGCCAGCAGCTTGGTCCCCGGTTCTAGCTACGAGCAGTACTTC.

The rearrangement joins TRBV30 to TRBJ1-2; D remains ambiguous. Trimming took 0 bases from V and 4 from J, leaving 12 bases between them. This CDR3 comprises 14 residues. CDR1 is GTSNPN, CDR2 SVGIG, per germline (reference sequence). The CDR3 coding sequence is TGTGCCTGGAGTGTACACCGGGGTCCCTATGGCTACACCTTC. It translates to CAWSVHRGPYGYTF.

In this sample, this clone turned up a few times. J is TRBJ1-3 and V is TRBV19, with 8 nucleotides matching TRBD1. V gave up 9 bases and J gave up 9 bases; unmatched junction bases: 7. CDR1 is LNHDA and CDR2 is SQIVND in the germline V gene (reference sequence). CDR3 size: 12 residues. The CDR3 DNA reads TGTGCCAGCGGCCCGGACAGGGCCACCATATATTTT. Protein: CASGPDRATIYF.

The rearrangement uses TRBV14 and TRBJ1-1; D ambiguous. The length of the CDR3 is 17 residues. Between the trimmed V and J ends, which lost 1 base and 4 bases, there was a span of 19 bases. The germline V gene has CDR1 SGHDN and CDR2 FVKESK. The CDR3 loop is CASSQVIQPEGVTEAFF. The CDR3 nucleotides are TGTGCCAGCAGCCAAGTTATACAACCCGAGGGAGTCACTGAAGCTTTCTTT.

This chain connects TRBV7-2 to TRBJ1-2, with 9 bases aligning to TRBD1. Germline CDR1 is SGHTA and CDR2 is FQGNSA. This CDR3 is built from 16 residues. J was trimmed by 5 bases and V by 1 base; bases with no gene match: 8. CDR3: CASSLDFRTGEYGYTF. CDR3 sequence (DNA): TGTGCCAGCAGCTTAGACTTCCGGACAGGGGAGTATGGCTACACCTTC.

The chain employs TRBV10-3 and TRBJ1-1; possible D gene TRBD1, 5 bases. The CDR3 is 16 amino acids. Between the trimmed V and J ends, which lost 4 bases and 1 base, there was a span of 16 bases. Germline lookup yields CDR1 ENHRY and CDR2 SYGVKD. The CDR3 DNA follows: TGTGCCATCAGTGGATCAGGGAGGGACTCGAACACTGAAGCTTTCTTT. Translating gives CAISGSGRDSNTEAFF.

In nucleotides, the CDR3 is TGTGCCAGCTCACCACCGCGACAGGGCTCCTATGGCTACACCTTC. It specifies CASSPPRQGSYGYTF. V and J are TRBV18 and TRBJ1-2, with 7 bases identical to TRBD1. Germline CDR1 and CDR2: KGHSH and LQKENI. Trimming cost V 0 bases and J 4 bases; bases outside gene matches: 5. CDR3 length: 15 amino acids.

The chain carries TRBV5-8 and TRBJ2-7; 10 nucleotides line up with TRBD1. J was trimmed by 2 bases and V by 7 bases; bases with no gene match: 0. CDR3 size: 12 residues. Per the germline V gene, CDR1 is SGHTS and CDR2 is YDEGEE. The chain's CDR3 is CASDRGPYEQYF. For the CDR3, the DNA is TGTGCCAGCGACAGGGGGCCCTACGAGCAGTACTTC. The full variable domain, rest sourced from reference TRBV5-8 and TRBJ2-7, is EAGVTQSPTHLIKTRGQQATLRCSPISGHTSVYWYQQALGLGLQFLLWYDEGEERNRGNFPPRFSGRQFPNYSSELNVNALELEDSALYLCASDRGPYEQYFGPGTRLTVT.

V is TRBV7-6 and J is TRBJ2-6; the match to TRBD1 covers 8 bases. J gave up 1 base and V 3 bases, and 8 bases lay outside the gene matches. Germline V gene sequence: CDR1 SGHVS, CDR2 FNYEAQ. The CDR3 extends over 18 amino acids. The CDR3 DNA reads TGTGCCAGCAGCTTTGACAGGGGAATTCCTTCTGGGGCCAACGTCCTGACTTTC. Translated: CASSFDRGIPSGANVLTF.

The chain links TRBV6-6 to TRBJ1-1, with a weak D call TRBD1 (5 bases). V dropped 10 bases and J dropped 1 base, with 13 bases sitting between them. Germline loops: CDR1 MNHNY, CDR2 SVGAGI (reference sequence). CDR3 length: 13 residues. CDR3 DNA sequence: TGTGCCACCTACAGGTGGAAGAACACTGAAGCTTTCTTT. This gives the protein CATYRWKNTEAFF.

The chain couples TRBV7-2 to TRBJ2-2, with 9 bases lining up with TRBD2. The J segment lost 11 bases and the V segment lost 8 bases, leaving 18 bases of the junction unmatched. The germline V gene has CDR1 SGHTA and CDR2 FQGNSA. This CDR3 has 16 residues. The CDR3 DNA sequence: TGTGCCAGCGTGGTCCGGGTGATTAGCGGGAGTGGAGAGCTGTTTTTT. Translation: CASVVRVISGSGELFF.

CDR3 sequence: CASSLFGVQGSPLHF. The CDR3 DNA is TGCGCCAGCAGCTTGTTTGGGGTGCAGGGTTCACCCCTCCACTTT. V and J are TRBV5-1 and TRBJ1-6; maybe TRBD1 (5 bases). V lost 1 base and J lost 9, with 14 bases in between. Germline-derived CDR1 and CDR2 are SGHRS and YFSETQ. The CDR3 runs to 15 residues.

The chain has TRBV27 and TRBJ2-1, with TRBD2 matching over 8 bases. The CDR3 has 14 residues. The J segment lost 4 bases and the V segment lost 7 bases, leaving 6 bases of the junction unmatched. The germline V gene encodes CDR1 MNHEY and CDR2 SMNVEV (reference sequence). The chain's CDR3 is CASTVAGLYNEQFF. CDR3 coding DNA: TGTGCCAGCACCGTAGCGGGATTATACAATGAGCAGTTCTTC.

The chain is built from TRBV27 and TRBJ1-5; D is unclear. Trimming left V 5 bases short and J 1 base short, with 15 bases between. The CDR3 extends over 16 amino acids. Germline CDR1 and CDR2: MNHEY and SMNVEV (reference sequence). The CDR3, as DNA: TGTGCCAGCAGTCATACAGTGAATTGGAGCAATCAGCCCCAGCATTTT. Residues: CASSHTVNWSNQPQHF.

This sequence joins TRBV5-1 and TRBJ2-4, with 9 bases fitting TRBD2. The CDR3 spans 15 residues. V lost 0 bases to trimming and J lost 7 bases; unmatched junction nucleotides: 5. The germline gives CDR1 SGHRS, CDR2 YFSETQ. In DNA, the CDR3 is TGCGCCAGCAGCTTGGAGGCGGGAGGGCTCAACATTCAGTACTTC. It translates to CASSLEAGGLNIQYF. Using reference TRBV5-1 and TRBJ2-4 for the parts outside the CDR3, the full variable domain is KAGVTQTPRYLIKTRGQQVTLSCSPISGHRSVSWYQQTPGQGLQFLFEYFSETQRNKGNFPGRFSGRQFSNSRSEMNVSTLELGDSALYLCASSLEAGGLNIQYFGAGTRLSVL.

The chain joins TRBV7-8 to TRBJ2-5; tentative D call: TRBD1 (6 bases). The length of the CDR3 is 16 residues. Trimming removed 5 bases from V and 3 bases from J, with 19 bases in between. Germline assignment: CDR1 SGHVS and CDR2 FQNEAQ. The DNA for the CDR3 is TGTGCCAGCAGCAGAAGGACCGGGACAAACGAAGAGACCCAGTACTTC. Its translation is CASSRRTGTNEETQYF.

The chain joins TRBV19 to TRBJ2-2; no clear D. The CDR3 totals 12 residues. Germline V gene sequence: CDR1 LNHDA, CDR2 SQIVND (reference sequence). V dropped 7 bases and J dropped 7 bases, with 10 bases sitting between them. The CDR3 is CASTPVVGELFF. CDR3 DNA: TGTGCCAGTACCCCCGTCGTCGGGGAGCTGTTTTTT.